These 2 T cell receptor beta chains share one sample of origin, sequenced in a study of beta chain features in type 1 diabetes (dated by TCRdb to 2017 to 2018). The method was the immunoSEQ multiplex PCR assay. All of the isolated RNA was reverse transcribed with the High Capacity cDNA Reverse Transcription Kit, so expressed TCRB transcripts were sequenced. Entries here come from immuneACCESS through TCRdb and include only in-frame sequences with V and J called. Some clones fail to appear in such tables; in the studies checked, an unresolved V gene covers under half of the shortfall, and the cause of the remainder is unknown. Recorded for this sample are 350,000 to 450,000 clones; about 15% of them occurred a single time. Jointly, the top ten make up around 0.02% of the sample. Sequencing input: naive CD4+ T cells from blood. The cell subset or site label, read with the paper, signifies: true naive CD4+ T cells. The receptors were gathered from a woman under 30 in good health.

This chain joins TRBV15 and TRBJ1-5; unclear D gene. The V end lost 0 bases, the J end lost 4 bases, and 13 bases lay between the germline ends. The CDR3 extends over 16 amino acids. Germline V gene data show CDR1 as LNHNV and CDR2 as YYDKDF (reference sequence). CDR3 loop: CATSRDAVRSNQPQHF. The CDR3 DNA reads TGTGCCACCAGCAGAGATGCCGTGCGTTCAAATCAGCCCCAGCATTTT.

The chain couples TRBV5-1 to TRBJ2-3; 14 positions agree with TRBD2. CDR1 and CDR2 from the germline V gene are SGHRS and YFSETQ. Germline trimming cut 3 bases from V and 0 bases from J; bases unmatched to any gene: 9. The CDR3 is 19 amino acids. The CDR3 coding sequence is TGCGCCAGCAGCTGGGGACTAGCGGGAGAGCCAATAAGCACAGATACGCAGTATTTT. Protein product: CASSWGLAGEPISTDTQYF.